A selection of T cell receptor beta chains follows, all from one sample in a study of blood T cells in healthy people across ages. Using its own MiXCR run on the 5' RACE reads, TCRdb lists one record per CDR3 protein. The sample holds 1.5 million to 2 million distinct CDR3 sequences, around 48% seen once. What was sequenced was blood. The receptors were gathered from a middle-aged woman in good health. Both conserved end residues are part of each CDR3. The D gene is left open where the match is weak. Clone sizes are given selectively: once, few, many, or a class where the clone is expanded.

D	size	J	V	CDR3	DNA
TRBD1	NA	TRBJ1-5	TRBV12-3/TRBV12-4	CASSLADRGLGINQPQHF	TGTGCCAGCAGTTTAGCGGACAGGGGTTTAGGGATTAATCAGCCCCAGCATTTT
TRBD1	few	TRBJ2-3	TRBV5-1	CASSPGTGAYTDTQYF	TGCGCCAGCAGCCCCGGGACAGGGGCCTACACAGATACGCAGTATTTT
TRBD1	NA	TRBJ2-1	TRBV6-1	CAGDRGLYNEQFF	TGTGCCGGGGACAGGGGGCTCTACAATGAGCAGTTCTTC
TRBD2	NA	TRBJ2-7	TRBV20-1	CSAGTSGRNEQYF	TGCAGTGCTGGGACTAGCGGCCGCAATGAGCAGTACTTC
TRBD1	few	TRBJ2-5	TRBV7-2	CASSRLLGGRKTQYF	TGTGCCAGCAGCCGGCTTCTAGGGGGCCGGAAGACCCAGTACTTC
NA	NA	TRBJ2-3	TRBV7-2	CASSFTRGRGGHTQYF	TGTGCCAGCAGCTTCACACGGGGGAGGGGGGGTCATACGCAGTATTTT
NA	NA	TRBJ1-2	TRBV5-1	CASSLEGQLAGYTF	TGCGCCAGCAGCTTGGAAGGCCAGCTGGCGGGCTACACCTTC
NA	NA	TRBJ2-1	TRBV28	CASSSPAQEAYNEQFF	TGTGCCAGCAGTTCCCCGGCACAGGAGGCCTACAATGAGCAGTTCTTC
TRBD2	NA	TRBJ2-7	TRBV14	CASSRAATSGPNSYEQYF	TGTGCCAGCAGCCGGGCCGCTACTAGCGGGCCCAACTCCTACGAGCAGTACTTC
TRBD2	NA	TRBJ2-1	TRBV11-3	CASSRGLAGNEQFF	TGTGCCAGCAGCCGCGGACTAGCGGGGAATGAGCAGTTCTTC
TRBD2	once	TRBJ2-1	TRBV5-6	CASSYPPQRGGLEQFF	TGTGCCAGCAGCTACCCACCACAGCGGGGGGGCCTTGAGCAGTTCTTC
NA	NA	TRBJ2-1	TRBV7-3	CASSSRASSPNEQFF	TGTGCCAGCAGCTCCCGGGCCTCATCCCCCAATGAGCAGTTCTTC
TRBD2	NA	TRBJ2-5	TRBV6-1	CASSVFALRGVGETQYF	TGTGCCAGCAGTGTTTTCGCCCTTCGGGGGGTTGGGGAGACCCAGTACTTC
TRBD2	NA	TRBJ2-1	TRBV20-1	CSAYPYGGVVNEQFF	TGCAGTGCTTACCCTTACGGGGGGGTTGTAAATGAGCAGTTCTTC
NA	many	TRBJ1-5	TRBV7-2	CASSLGISNQPQHF	TGCGCCAGCAGCTTGGGCATTAGCAATCAGCCCCAGCATTTT
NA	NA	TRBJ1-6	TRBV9	CASSVDPGARSPLHF	TGTGCCAGCAGCGTAGATCCAGGGGCCCGGTCACCCCTCCACTTT
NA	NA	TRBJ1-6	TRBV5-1	CASSLIGGGNSPLHF	TGCGCCAGCAGCTTGATCGGGGGTGGGAATTCACCCCTCCACTTT
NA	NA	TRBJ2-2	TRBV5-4	CASSWTVNTGELFF	TGTGCCAGCAGCTGGACAGTGAACACCGGGGAGCTGTTTTTT
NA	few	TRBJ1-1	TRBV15	CATSRHGRGTMNTEAFF	TGTGCCACCAGCAGACACGGGCGGGGTACCATGAACACTGAAGCTTTCTTT
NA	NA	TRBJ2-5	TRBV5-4	CASSSQTAYGETQYF	TGTGCCAGCAGCTCCCAGACAGCCTACGGGGAGACCCAGTACTTC
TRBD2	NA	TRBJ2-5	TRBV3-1	CASSRVRRGSSEKETQYF	TGTGCCAGCAGCCGAGTAAGGCGGGGGAGTTCCGAAAAAGAGACCCAGTACTTC
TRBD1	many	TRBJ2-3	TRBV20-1	CSAAPGTGFSDTQYF	TGCAGTGCAGCTCCCGGGACAGGGTTCTCCGATACGCAGTATTTT
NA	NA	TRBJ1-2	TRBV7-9	CASSFSLHGYTF	TGTGCCAGCAGCTTTAGTCTGCATGGCTACACCTTC
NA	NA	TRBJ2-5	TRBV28	CASTPGTLGETQYF	TGTGCCAGCACCCCGGGGACACTTGGGGAGACCCAGTACTTC
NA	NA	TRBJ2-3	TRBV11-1	CASRDLSVDTQYF	TGTGCCAGCAGGGATTTGTCGGTGGATACGCAGTATTTT
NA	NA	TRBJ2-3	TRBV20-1	CSARGNRRITDTQYF	TGCAGTGCTCGCGGGAATAGACGGATCACAGATACGCAGTATTTT
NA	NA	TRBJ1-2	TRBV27	CASSLSWAGYGYTF	TGTGCCAGCAGTTTAAGTTGGGCGGGCTATGGCTACACCTTC
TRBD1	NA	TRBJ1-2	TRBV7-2	CASSLGRTGGIGGYTF	TGTGCCAGCAGCTTAGGCAGGACAGGGGGGATCGGTGGCTACACCTTC
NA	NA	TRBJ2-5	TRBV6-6	CASGRNRDQETQYF	TGTGCCAGCGGCCGGAACAGGGATCAAGAGACCCAGTACTTC
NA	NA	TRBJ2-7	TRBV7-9	CASSLVVHEQYF	TGTGCCAGCAGCTTAGTCGTACACGAGCAGTACTTC
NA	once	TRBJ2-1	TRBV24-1	CATSDLLGGQFF	TGTGCCACCAGTGATTTGCTGGGGGGGCAGTTCTTC
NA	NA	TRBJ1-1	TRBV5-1	CASSLTSPNTEAFF	TGCGCCAGCAGCCTAACATCGCCGAACACTGAAGCTTTCTTT
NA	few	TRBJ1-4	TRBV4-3	CASSQEGEGDNEKLFF	TGCGCCAGCAGCCAAGAAGGGGAGGGGGACAATGAAAAACTGTTTTTT
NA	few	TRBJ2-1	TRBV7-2	CASSPRGSAYNEQFF	TGTGCCAGCAGCCCACGGGGGAGTGCCTACAATGAGCAGTTCTTC
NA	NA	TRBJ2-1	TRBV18	CASSPPVWLALVNEQFF	TGTGCCAGCTCACCACCGGTCTGGCTAGCGCTTGTCAATGAGCAGTTCTTC
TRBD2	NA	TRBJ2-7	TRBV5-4	CASSFTTSLYNEQYF	TGTGCCAGCAGTTTTACGACTAGCCTCTACAATGAGCAGTACTTC
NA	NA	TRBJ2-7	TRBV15	CATSREALRRTYEQYF	TGTGCCACCAGCAGAGAGGCCCTCAGGCGAACCTACGAGCAGTACTTC
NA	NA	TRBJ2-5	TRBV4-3	CASSHADRLETQYF	TGCGCCAGCAGCCACGCCGACAGGCTGGAGACCCAGTACTTC
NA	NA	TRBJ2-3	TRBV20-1	CSARIWSSTDTQYF	TGCAGTGCTAGAATCTGGTCTAGCACAGATACGCAGTATTTT
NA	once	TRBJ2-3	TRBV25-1	CASSDLSDSGTDTQYF	TGTGCCAGCAGTGACCTCTCGGACAGTGGCACAGATACGCAGTATTTT
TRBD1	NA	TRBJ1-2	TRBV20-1	CSAMGDRGHHGYTF	TGCAGTGCTATGGGTGACAGGGGGCATCATGGCTACACCTTC
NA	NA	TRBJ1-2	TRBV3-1	CASSPPGFIGGYTF	TGTGCCAGCAGCCCGCCCGGGTTCATTGGAGGCTACACCTTC
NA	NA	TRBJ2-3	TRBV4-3	CASSQDFLDTQYF	TGCGCCAGCAGCCAAGACTTTCTGGATACGCAGTATTTT
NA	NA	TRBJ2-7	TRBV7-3	CASSFRRGVEVSYEQYF	TGTGCCAGCAGCTTTCGGAGGGGGGTGGAAGTCTCCTACGAGCAGTACTTC
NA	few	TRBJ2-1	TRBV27	CASSPLAYNEQFF	TGTGCCAGCAGTCCCCTAGCCTACAATGAGCAGTTCTTC
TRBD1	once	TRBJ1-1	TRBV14	CASSQKDRGRFKQAFF	TGTGCCAGCAGCCAGAAGGACAGGGGCCGTTTCAAACAAGCTTTCTTT
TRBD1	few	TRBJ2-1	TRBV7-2	CASSFEPGQGFGEQFF	TGTGCCAGCAGCTTCGAACCGGGACAGGGGTTTGGGGAGCAGTTCTTC
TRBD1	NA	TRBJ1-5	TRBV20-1	CSARPRQGQDNRPQHF	TGCAGTGCTAGGCCCCGACAGGGACAGGATAATCGGCCCCAGCATTTT
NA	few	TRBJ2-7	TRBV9	CASSVGDSYNEQYF	TGTGCCAGCAGCGTAGGGGACTCCTACAATGAGCAGTACTTC
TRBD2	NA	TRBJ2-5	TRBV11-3	CASSFGGNGQETQYF	TGTGCCAGCAGTTTCGGGGGGAACGGACAAGAGACCCAGTACTTC
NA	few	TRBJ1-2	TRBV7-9	CASSLKGDGYTF	TGTGCCAGCAGCTTAAAGGGGGATGGCTACACCTTC